Following are 22 T cell receptor beta chains from one sample sequenced in a study of cytotoxic CD8 clonotypes in ibrutinib-treated CLL. Clones were sequenced by immunoSEQ multiplex PCR, and TCRdb holds only the in-frame ones, with some missing. The sample lists some 300,000 clones, almost 80% occurring once. Sequencing used PBMCs, obtained before ibrutinib treatment. The source of these receptors is a human donor with chronic lymphocytic leukemia.

This chain joins TRBV6-5 and TRBJ2-5; possible D gene TRBD2, 6 bases. V gave up 7 bases and J gave up 5 bases, with 20 bases separating them. The CDR3 covers 15 residues. Germline V CDR1 and CDR2: MNHEY, SVGAGI. The CDR3 bases are TGTGCCAGCACCACGAGCCGGGAGTTTTGGGAGACCCAGTACTTC. This translates into CASTTSREFWETQYF.

The CDR3 sequence is CASSSSGRGVDTQYF. The CDR3 bases are TGTGCCAGCAGTTCCAGCGGGAGGGGAGTAGATACGCAGTATTTT. The rearrangement uses TRBV6-5 and TRBJ2-3; TRBD2 matches at 10 bases. Germline-derived CDR1 and CDR2 are MNHEY and SVGAGI. J gave up 5 bases and V 4 bases, and 6 bases lay outside the gene matches. The CDR3 sequence is 15 residues long.

The DNA for the CDR3 is TGTGCCAGCACGCCTACAGGGGGCTTCTCCTACGAGCAGTACTTC. Translation gives CASTPTGGFSYEQYF. This rearrangement joins TRBV9 to TRBJ2-7, with 9 bases fitting TRBD1. Germline V lookup: CDR1 SGDLS, CDR2 YYNGEE. With V trimmed by 6 bases and J by 0 bases, 7 bases remained unmatched. The CDR3 length is 15 residues.

The chain is built from TRBV9 and TRBJ2-2; D may be TRBD1 (5 bases). The germline V gene encodes CDR1 SGDLS and CDR2 YYNGEE. Trimming took 6 bases from V and 0 from J, leaving 12 bases between them. The CDR3 has 15 amino acids. The CDR3 sequence: CASTNGAANTGELFF. CDR3 sequence (DNA): TGTGCCAGCACCAATGGGGCAGCGAACACCGGGGAGCTGTTTTTT.

The chain combines TRBV7-2 with TRBJ2-1; D possibly corresponds to TRBD1 (6 bases). This CDR3 region has 15 residues. The germline CDR1 and CDR2 sequences are SGHTA and FQGNSA. The ends were cut back, 7 bases at V and 6 bases at J, with 19 bases in the middle. CDR3 protein: CASTHRAPAGNEQFF. In DNA form, the CDR3 reads TGTGCCAGCACACACAGGGCCCCCGCCGGCAATGAGCAGTTCTTC.

V and J are TRBV5-4 and TRBJ2-2; 8 nucleotides line up with TRBD1. The V gene's germline CDR1 is SGHNT and CDR2 YYREEE (reference sequence). The ends lost 1 base at V and 3 bases at J; junction bases unmatched: 2. This CDR3 has 15 residues. CDR3 nucleotide sequence: TGTGCCAGCAGCTTGATACAGGGGGACACCGGGGAGCTGTTTTTT. This codes for CASSLIQGDTGELFF.

This chain links TRBV7-6 with TRBJ2-7; 8 nucleotides line up with TRBD2. The ends lost 5 bases at V and 7 bases at J; junction bases unmatched: 10. The CDR3 length is 14 residues. Germline V gene sequence: CDR1 SGHVS, CDR2 FNYEAQ. The CDR3 sequence: CASSSAAGVREQYF. The CDR3 DNA sequence: TGTGCCAGCAGCAGCGCAGCGGGAGTAAGGGAGCAGTACTTC.

The chain uses TRBV18 and TRBJ2-2, with D unclear. V was shortened by 1 base and J by 6 bases, with 9 bases between the two germline ends. The CDR3 sequence is 14 residues long. Germline V gene sequence: CDR1 KGHSH, CDR2 LQKENI. For the CDR3, the DNA is TGTGCCAGCTCACCACGGGAACCCTCCGGGGAGCTGTTTTTT. It encodes CASSPREPSGELFF.

This CDR3 is CASSPTRQGAYEQYF. CDR3 bases: TGTGCCAGCAGTCCAACCCGACAGGGGGCCTACGAGCAGTACTTC. J is TRBJ2-7 and V is TRBV6-5; 9 bases map to TRBD1. Trimming took 5 bases from V and 2 from J; bases not matched to a gene: 7. CDR1 and CDR2 from the germline V gene are MNHEY and SVGAGI. There are 15 residues in the CDR3.

This chain connects TRBV27 to TRBJ2-1, with no clear D. This CDR3 comprises 14 residues. Trimming removed 2 bases from V and 6 bases from J, with 11 bases in between. Germline lookup yields CDR1 MNHEY and CDR2 SMNVEV (reference sequence). The CDR3 region is CASSLIGTANEQFF. The CDR3 DNA reads as TGTGCCAGCAGTTTAATCGGAACTGCCAATGAGCAGTTCTTC.

The chain is built from TRBV27 and TRBJ2-7; 7 bases match TRBD2. The CDR3 extends over 15 amino acids. Trimming removed 2 bases from V and 2 bases from J; junction bases left unmatched: 6. Germline assignment: CDR1 MNHEY and CDR2 SMNVEV (reference sequence). The CDR3 loop is CASSLSGRAPYEQYF. The CDR3 coding sequence is TGTGCCAGCAGTTTAAGTGGGAGGGCCCCCTACGAGCAGTACTTC.

V is TRBV30 and J is TRBJ1-1; possibly TRBD1 for D (6 bases). This CDR3 has 12 amino acids. Trimming removed 3 bases from V and 4 bases from J, with 9 bases in between. The germline V gene has CDR1 GTSNPN and CDR2 SVGIG (reference sequence). CDR3: CAWSGQFTEAFF. The CDR3 nucleotides read TGTGCCTGGAGCGGACAGTTCACTGAAGCTTTCTTT.

The V call is TRBV6-5, the J call TRBJ1-5, with 7 positions matching TRBD1. The CDR3 sequence is 14 residues long. V lost 5 bases, J lost 9 bases, and 10 bases stayed unmatched. The germline gives CDR1 MNHEY, CDR2 SVGAGI. CDR3 region: CASSLTGISGPQHF. CDR3 sequence (DNA): TGTGCCAGCAGTCTGACAGGGATCTCGGGGCCCCAGCATTTT.

The chain is built from TRBV7-3 and TRBJ2-1; 7 bases are a match to TRBD1. Germline loops: CDR1 SGHTA, CDR2 FQGTGA. This CDR3 region has 13 residues. V shed 5 bases and J 5 bases; nucleotides not matched to a gene: 3. Written as DNA, the CDR3 is TGTGCCAGCAGCCTCGGGACAGACAATGAGCAGTTCTTC. Its translation: CASSLGTDNEQFF.

V usage is TRBV10-1 and J usage is TRBJ2-2; D unclear. The CDR3 is made up of 16 amino acids. Germline lookup yields CDR1 WNHNN and CDR2 SYGVQD (reference sequence). V shed 5 bases and J shed 4 bases, with 17 bases lying between them. Here the CDR3 reads CASSFSSGLGTGELFF. The CDR3 DNA is TGCGCCAGCAGTTTCTCTTCGGGCTTGGGCACCGGGGAGCTGTTTTTT.

The count of this clone is one. The genes are TRBV7-2 and TRBJ1-5; D is unclear. V was shortened by 9 bases and J by 2 bases, with 8 bases between the two germline ends. The CDR3 is made up of 12 amino acids. The V gene's germline CDR1 is SGHTA and CDR2 FQGNSA. CDR3 DNA sequence: TGTGCCAGTTCATGGGGCAATCAGCCCCAGCATTTT. Amino acids: CASSWGNQPQHF.

The V and J genes are TRBV4-3 and TRBJ2-2; the D is unclear. CDR1 is LGHNA, CDR2 YSLEER, per germline. The CDR3 loop spans 14 amino acids. Deletions cut 1 base from V and 2 bases from J, with 5 bases between. This CDR3 is CASSQVPNTGELFF. CDR3 nucleotide sequence: TGCGCCAGCAGCCAAGTCCCAAACACCGGGGAGCTGTTTTTT.

The chain employs TRBV5-4 and TRBJ2-2, with D perhaps TRBD1 (5 bases). V dropped 5 bases and J dropped 7 bases, with 12 bases sitting between them. Germline assignment: CDR1 SGHNT and CDR2 YYREEE (reference sequence). The CDR3 length is 13 residues. The CDR3 DNA follows: TGTGCCAGCAGTTCGGACACTATCGGGGAGCTGTTTTTT. Its protein product is CASSSDTIGELFF.

This clone was seen a handful of times. The CDR3 here is CASSTRLAEGGETQYF. CDR3 sequence (DNA): TGTGCCAGCAGCACCCGACTAGCGGAGGGTGGGGAGACCCAGTACTTC. This chain links TRBV9 with TRBJ2-5; the match to TRBD2 covers 9 bases. With 4 bases clipped from V and 5 bases from J, the junction kept 12 bases outside the gene matches. This CDR3 is built from 16 residues. Germline V gives CDR1 SGDLS, CDR2 YYNGEE.

The chain recombines TRBV5-1 with TRBJ2-5; 13 bases are shared with TRBD2. CDR3 size: 18 residues. CDR1 is SGHRS and CDR2 is YFSETQ in the germline V gene. Losses at the gene ends were 5 bases for V and 5 bases for J; bases not matched to a gene: 15. As DNA, the CDR3 is TGCGCCAGCAGTCCCGGGACTAGCGGGACTCCCGGGGGGGAGACCCAGTACTTC. As protein: CASSPGTSGTPGGETQYF.

This clone was counted a few times. This same CDR3 is encoded by further DNA sequences in the sample. The genes are TRBV27 and TRBJ2-1, with D maybe TRBD2 (6 bases). CDR1 and CDR2 (germline): MNHEY, SMNVEV (reference sequence). Trimming removed 5 bases at V and 3 bases at J, with 11 bases between. The CDR3 extends over 14 amino acids. Written as DNA, the CDR3 is TGTGCCAGCAGTCTGGGGGGAAGCTACAATGAGCAGTTCTTC. Its translation is CASSLGGSYNEQFF.

CDR3 DNA sequence: TGTGCCAGCAGCCATACAGGGGGCTATGGCTACACCTTC. This translates into CASSHTGGYGYTF. The chain is built from TRBV7-6 and TRBJ1-2; 8 nucleotides line up with TRBD1. Per germline, CDR1 SGHVS and CDR2 FNYEAQ. This CDR3 comprises 13 residues. Trimming took 5 bases from V and 4 from J; bases not matched to a gene: 3.